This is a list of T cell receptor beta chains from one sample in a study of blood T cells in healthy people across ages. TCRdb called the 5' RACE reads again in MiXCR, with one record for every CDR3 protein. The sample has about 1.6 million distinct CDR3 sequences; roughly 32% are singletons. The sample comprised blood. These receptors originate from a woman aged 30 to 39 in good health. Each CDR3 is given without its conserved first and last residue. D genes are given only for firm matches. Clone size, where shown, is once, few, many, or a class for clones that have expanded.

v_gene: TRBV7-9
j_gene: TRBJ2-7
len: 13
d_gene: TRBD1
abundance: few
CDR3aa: ASSSTGTWDYEQY

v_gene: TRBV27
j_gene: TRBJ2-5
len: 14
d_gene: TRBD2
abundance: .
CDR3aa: ASSILGAGELETQY

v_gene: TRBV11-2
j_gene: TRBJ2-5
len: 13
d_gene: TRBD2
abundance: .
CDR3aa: ASSLRLARGWAQY

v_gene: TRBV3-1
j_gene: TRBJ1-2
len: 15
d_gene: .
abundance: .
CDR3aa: ASSQVHSMAGDYGYT

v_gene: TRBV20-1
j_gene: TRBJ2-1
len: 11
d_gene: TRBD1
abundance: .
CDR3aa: SASRDRGNEQF

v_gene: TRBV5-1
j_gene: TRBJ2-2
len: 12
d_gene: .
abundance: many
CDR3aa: ASSPTGNTGELF

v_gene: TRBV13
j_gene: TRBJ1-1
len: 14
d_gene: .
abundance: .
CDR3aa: ASSTLRDTQNTEAF

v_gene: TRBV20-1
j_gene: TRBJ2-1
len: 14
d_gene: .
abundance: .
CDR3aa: SARSWVNSSYNGQF

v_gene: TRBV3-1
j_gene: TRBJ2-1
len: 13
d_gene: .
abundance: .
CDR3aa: ASSQGLAGLNEQF

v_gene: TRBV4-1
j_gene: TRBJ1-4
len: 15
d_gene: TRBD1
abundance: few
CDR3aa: ASSQGTGGRSDEKLF

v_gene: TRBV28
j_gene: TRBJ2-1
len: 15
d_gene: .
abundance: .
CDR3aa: ASSSNGGHLVYNEQF

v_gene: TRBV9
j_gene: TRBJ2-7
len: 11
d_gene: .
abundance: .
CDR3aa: ASSLGKSGEQY

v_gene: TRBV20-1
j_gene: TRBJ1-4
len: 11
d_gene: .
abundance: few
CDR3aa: SARGRANEKLF

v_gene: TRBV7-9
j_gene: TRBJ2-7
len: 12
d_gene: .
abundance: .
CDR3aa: ASSLESHSYEQY

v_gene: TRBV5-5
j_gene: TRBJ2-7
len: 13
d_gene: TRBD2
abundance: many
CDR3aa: ASSSRTSGSDEQY

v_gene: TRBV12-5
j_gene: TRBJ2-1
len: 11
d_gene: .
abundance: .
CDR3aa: ASGLVLPTEQF

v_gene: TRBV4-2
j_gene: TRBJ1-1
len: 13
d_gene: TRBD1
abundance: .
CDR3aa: ASSQEGTGDTEAF

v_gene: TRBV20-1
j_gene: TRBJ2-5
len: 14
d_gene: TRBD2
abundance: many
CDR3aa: SARLAGGGGQETQY

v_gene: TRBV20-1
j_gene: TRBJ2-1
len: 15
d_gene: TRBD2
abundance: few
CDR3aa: SASMGLAGGIYNEQF

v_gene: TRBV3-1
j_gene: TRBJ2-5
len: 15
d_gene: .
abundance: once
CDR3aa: ASSLWENRGGRETQY

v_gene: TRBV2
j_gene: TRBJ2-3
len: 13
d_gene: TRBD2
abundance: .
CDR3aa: ASSGILAGADTQY

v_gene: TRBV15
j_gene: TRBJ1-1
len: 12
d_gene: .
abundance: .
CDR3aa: ATSRDGLPREAF

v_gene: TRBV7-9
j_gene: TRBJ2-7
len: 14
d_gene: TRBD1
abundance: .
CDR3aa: ASSSPPGQLSYEQY

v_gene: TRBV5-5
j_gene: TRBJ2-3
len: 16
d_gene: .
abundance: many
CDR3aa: ASSLAHVGTTSTDTQY

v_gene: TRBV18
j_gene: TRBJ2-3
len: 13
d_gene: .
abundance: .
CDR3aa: ASSIPAEGTDAQY

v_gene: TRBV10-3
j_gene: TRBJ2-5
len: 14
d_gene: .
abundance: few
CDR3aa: AISEELKGQGETQY

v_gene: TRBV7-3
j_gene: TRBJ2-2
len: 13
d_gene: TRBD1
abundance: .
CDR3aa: ASSLGQGSAGELF

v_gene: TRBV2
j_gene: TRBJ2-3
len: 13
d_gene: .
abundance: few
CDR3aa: ASSELGISTDTQY

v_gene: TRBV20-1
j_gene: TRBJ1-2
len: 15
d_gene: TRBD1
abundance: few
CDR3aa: SARDAKSRTGTYGYT

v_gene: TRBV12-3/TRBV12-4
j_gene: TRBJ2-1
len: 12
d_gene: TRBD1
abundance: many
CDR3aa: ASSLGGGWSEQF

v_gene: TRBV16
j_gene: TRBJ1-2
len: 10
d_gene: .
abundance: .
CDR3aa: ASSQSFVGYT

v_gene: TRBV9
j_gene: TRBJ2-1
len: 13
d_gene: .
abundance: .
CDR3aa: ASSVLAAPYNEQF

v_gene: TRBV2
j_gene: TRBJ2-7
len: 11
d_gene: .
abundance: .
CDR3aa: ASSEERRLEQY

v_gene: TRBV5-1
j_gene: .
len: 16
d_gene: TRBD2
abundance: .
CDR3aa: ASSLPAAGEASYNEQY

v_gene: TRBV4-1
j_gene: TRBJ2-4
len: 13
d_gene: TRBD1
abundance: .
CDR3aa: ASSFRQGAKNIQY

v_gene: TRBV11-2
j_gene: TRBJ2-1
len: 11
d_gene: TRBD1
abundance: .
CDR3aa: ASSKDRGRGEF

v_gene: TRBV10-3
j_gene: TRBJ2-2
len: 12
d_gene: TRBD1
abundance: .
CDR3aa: AISPTGGTGELF

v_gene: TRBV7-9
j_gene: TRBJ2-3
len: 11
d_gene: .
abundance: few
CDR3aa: ASSLAPPNTQY

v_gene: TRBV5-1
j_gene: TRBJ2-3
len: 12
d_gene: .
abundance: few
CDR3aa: ASRTRTVLDTQY

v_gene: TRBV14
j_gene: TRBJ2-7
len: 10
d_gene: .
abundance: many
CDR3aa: ASSRAVGEQY

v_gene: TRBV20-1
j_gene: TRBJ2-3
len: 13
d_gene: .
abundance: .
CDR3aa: SARGARGFTDTQY

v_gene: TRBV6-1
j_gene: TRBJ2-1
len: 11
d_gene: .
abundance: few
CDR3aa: ASSEARAVVQF

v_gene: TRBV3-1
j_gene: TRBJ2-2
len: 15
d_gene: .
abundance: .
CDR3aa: ASSQGGPLSNTGELF

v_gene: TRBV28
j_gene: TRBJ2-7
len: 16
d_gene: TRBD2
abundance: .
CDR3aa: ASSFGVEGLARPYEQY

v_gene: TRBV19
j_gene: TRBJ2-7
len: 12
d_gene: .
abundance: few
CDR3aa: ASSIGALTYEQY

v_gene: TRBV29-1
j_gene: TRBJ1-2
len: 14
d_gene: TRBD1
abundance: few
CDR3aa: SVDSRDRESDYGYT

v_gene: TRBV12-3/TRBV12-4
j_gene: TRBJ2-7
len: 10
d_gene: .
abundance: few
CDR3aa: ASSAESREQY

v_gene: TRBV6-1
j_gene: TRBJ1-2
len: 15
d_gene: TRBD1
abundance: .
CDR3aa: ASTAGTGLYRNYGYT

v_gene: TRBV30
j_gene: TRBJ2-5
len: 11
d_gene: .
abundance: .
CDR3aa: AWERALQETQY

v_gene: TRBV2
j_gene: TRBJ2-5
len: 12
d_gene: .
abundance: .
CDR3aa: ASVFRISYNEQY

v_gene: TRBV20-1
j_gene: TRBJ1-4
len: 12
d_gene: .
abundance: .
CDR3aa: SAGDGTTNEKLF

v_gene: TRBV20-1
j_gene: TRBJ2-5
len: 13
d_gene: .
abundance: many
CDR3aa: SASRRMPEGETQY

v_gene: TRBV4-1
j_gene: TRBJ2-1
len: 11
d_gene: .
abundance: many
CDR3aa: ASSQDHGGEQF

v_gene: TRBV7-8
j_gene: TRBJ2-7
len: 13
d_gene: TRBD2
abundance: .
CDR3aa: ASSWRTSDLYEQY

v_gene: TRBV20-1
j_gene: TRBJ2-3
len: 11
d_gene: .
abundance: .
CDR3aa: SAVGTGTDTQY

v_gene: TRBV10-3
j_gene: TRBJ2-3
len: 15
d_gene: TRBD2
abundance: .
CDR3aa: AISEYGLAGGPDTQY